The rows below give T cell receptor beta chains drawn from one sample of a study of blood T cell repertoires in COVID-19. Assay: immunoSEQ multiplex PCR; the TCRdb copy retains only in-frame clones and omits some. The sample lists 250,000 to 300,000 clones; approximately 93% were seen once. The sample consisted of peripheral blood. The receptors come from a woman in her twenties or thirties with COVID-19, enrolled during active disease. Each CDR3 is given with its conserved first and last residue. The order of the fields is J gene, clone size, V gene, D gene, CDR3 protein, CDR3 DNA. D genes are given only for firm matches. The listing skips clone size in some rows; elsewhere it reads once, few, many or a size class.

TRBJ1-2 NA TRBV30 NA CAWSVLEGRGYTF TGTGCCTGGAGTGTACTAGAGGGTAGAGGCTACACCTTC
TRBJ2-1 many TRBV4-2 TRBD2 CASSQDLRRLAGAEQFF TGTGCCAGCAGCCAAGATCTCAGGAGACTAGCGGGAGCTGAGCAGTTCTTC
TRBJ2-1 NA TRBV7-3 TRBD2 CASSLNSGRGNEQFF TGTGCCAGCAGCTTAAATAGCGGGAGGGGCAATGAGCAGTTCTTC
TRBJ1-1 NA TRBV5-1 TRBD1 CASSLEGGTGFVTEAFF TGCGCCAGCAGCTTGGAAGGAGGGACAGGGTTTGTCACTGAAGCTTTCTTT
TRBJ1-1 NA TRBV11-2 NA CASSSSRGIGGTEAFF TGTGCCAGCAGCTCCAGCCGCGGTATCGGCGGGACTGAAGCTTTCTTT
TRBJ1-1 NA TRBV20-1 TRBD1 CSAPQGAGAFF TGCAGTGCCCCGCAGGGGGCGGGAGCTTTCTTT
TRBJ1-2 NA TRBV12-3/TRBV12-4 NA CASTPGRTYGYTF TGTGCCAGCACCCCGGGGAGAACCTATGGCTACACCTTC
TRBJ1-1 NA TRBV6-5 TRBD1 CATGPDRAGAKAFF TGTGCCACCGGACCGGACAGGGCCGGTGCTAAAGCTTTCTTT
TRBJ1-1 NA TRBV6-5 NA CASSYGRGAEAFF TGTGCCAGCAGTTATGGCAGGGGAGCCGAAGCTTTCTTT
TRBJ2-7 NA TRBV27 NA CASGSLNRDEQYF TGTGCCAGCGGATCCTTGAACAGGGACGAGCAGTACTTC
TRBJ2-1 NA TRBV11-2 TRBD2 CASSPATSGSYNEQFF TGTGCCAGCAGCCCAGCGACTAGCGGGAGCTACAATGAGCAGTTCTTC
TRBJ1-5 few TRBV18 NA CASSRGQINQPQHF TGTGCCAGCTCACGCGGACAGATTAATCAGCCCCAGCATTTT
TRBJ1-3 NA TRBV7-2 TRBD1 CASSLVAGGGNTIYF TGTGCCAGCAGCTTAGTGGCAGGGGGCGGAAACACCATATATTTT
TRBJ2-3 NA TRBV5-4 NA CASSLAAGSTDTQYF TGTGCCAGCAGCTTGGCCGCGGGAAGCACAGATACGCAGTATTTT
TRBJ2-7 NA TRBV6-6 TRBD1 CASSDRDRSSYEQYF TGTGCCAGCAGCGACCGGGACAGGAGCTCCTACGAGCAGTACTTC
TRBJ1-5 NA TRBV27 NA CASSFGGSNQPQHF TGTGCCAGCAGTTTCGGGGGTAGCAATCAGCCCCAGCATTTT
TRBJ2-2 NA TRBV14 NA CASRPTGTTGELFF TGTGCCAGCAGACCTACAGGGACCACCGGGGAGCTGTTTTTT
TRBJ1-5 NA TRBV27 NA CASSTGNQPQHF TGTGCCAGCAGTACGGGGAATCAGCCCCAGCATTTT
TRBJ1-2 NA TRBV28 NA CASSLPQGRNGYTF TGTGCCAGCAGTCTGCCCCAAGGGAGGAATGGCTACACCTTC
TRBJ2-1 NA TRBV7-2 TRBD2 CASSSGLYNEQFF TGTGCCAGCAGCTCGGGACTATACAATGAGCAGTTCTTC
TRBJ1-2 NA TRBV27 TRBD1 CASSRDRGNYGYTF TGTGCCAGCAGCCGGGACAGGGGGAACTATGGCTACACCTTC
TRBJ1-1 NA TRBV6-5 NA CASSSYGRENTEAFF TGTGCCAGCAGTTCTTACGGACGGGAGAACACTGAAGCTTTCTTT
TRBJ1-4 NA TRBV6-5 NA CASSQQVILNEKLFF TGTGCCAGCAGTCAACAGGTGATACTCAATGAAAAACTGTTTTTT
TRBJ1-2 NA TRBV4-2 NA CASSQERRGGSYGYTF TGTGCCAGCAGCCAAGAAAGAAGAGGGGGTAGCTATGGCTACACCTTC
TRBJ2-1 few TRBV6-4 NA CASSDSAGTYNEQFF TGTGCCAGCAGTGACTCGGCGGGAACCTACAATGAGCAGTTCTTC
TRBJ2-7 NA TRBV27 TRBD2 CASSLREGPSEQYF TGTGCCAGCAGTCTGCGGGAGGGCCCCAGCGAGCAGTACTTC
TRBJ2-1 NA TRBV19 TRBD2 CASSSRTTSGNYNEQFF TGTGCCAGTAGTAGCCGAACGACTAGCGGGAACTACAATGAGCAGTTCTTC
TRBJ2-1 NA TRBV2 TRBD1 CASNLIWSRRGLGEQFF TGTGCCAGCAACCTAATCTGGAGTCGCAGGGGGCTGGGTGAGCAGTTCTTC
TRBJ2-1 once TRBV3-1/TRBV3-2 NA CASSQGGLGNEQFF TGTGCCAGCAGCCAAGGCGGGTTGGGCAATGAGCAGTTCTTC
TRBJ2-1 NA TRBV7-8 TRBD1 CASSLDRGNEQFF TGTGCCAGCAGCTTAGACAGGGGTAATGAGCAGTTCTTC
TRBJ1-2 once TRBV6-5 NA CASSYSSGNGYTF TGTGCCAGCAGTTACTCATCGGGTAATGGCTACACCTTC
TRBJ2-1 NA TRBV11-3 TRBD2 CASSPGVAGGPNEQFF TGTGCCAGCAGCCCAGGGGTAGCGGGAGGGCCCAATGAGCAGTTCTTC
TRBJ2-3 NA TRBV13 NA CASSLLGGADTQYF TGTGCCAGCAGCTTACTGGGGGGAGCAGATACGCAGTATTTT